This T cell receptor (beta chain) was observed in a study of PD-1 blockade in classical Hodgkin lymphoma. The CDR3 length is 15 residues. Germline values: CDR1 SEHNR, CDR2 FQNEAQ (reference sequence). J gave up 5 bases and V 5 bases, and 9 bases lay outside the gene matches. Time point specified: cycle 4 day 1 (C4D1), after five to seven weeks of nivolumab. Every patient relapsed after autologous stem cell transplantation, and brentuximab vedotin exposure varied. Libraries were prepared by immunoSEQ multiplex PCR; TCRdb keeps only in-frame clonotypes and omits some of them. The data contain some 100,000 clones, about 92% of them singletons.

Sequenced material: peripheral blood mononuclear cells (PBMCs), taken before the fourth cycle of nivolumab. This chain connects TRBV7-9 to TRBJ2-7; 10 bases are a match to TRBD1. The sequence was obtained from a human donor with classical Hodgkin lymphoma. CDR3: CASSPPTGGFDEQYF. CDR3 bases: TGTGCCAGCAGCCCTCCGACAGGGGGCTTTGACGAGCAGTACTTC.